There are a few counts of the clone carrying this T cell receptor beta chain. Between the trimmed V and J ends, which lost 5 bases and 2 bases, there was a span of 10 bases. The CDR3 consists of 13 residues. Germline lookup yields CDR1 GTSNPN and CDR2 SVGIG (reference sequence). This entry comes from a study of shared clonotypes between healthy human individuals. Some clones are missing from TCRdb's copy, which holds only in-frame ones; the method was immunoSEQ multiplex PCR. The repertoire includes approximately 1,000,000 clones, approximately 77% of them detected once, and approximately 0.9% sits in the top ten.

This receptor was taken from a man aged 18-30 years in good health. Some clones in this sample may be carry-over from other donors' samples. The chain links TRBV30 to TRBJ1-5; D might be TRBD1 (6 bases). Material for sequencing was memory CD4+ T cells from PBMCs. Subset reported: CD45RA-negative fraction. CDR3 sequence (DNA): TGTGCCTGGGCTACAGGGCGCAATCAGCCCCAGCATTTT. Protein: CAWATGRNQPQHF.